The rows below give T cell receptor beta chains drawn from one sample of a study of OX40 agonist ivuxolimab in advanced cancers. Repertoires were generated with immunoSEQ multiplex PCR, while TCRdb's copy carries only in-frame clones and drops some. The sample records over 100,000 clones, roughly 91% being singletons. The starting material was CD4+ or CD8+ T cells sorted from blood, obtained in a trial of the OX40 agonist ivuxolimab. Receptors were obtained from an adult with an advanced solid tumor such as melanoma, head and neck, liver or kidney cancer. CDR3s include the opening cysteine and the closing phenylalanine or tryptophan. The D gene is left open where the match is weak. The size entry is marked missing in some rows and otherwise reads once, few, many or a size class.

TRBJ2-1	TRBD1	TRBV5-4	.	TGTGCCAGCAGACAAGAACCGGGACAGGGGGCGGAGAATGAGCAGTTCTTC	CASRQEPGQGAENEQFF
TRBJ1-2	TRBD1	TRBV4-3	.	TGCGCCAGCAGCCAGAGGACAGGGAAGTCCTATGGCTACACCTTC	CASSQRTGKSYGYTF
TRBJ1-4	TRBD1	TRBV11-2	.	TGTGCCAGCAGCACTGACAGGGGGAATGAAAAACTGTTTTTT	CASSTDRGNEKLFF
TRBJ2-1	TRBD1	TRBV7-2	.	TGTGCCAGCAGCTTACAAATGGGGACAGGGGGGGAGCAGTTCTTC	CASSLQMGTGGEQFF
TRBJ1-1	TRBD1	TRBV29-1	.	TGCAGCGTTGATGCCGACAGGGAGAACACTGAAGCTTTCTTT	CSVDADRENTEAFF
TRBJ2-7	.	TRBV7-9	.	TGTGCCAGCAGCTTAGAGGGGCTTAGTTGGGAGCAGTACTTC	CASSLEGLSWEQYF
TRBJ1-3	.	TRBV6-1	.	TGTGCCAGCAGGACAGTGGGCTTAGACACCATATATTTT	CASRTVGLDTIYF
TRBJ2-1	TRBD2	TRBV28	.	TGTGCCACAAGGGAGGGTTTCATCTATGAGCAGTTCTTC	CATREGFIYEQFF
TRBJ1-2	TRBD1	TRBV5-4	.	TGTGCCAGCAGCTTGGTAAGACAGGGCTATGGCTACACCTTC	CASSLVRQGYGYTF
TRBJ1-2	TRBD1	TRBV19	.	TGTGCCAGTAGTGTGGGGACAGGGGGCGCTGGCTATGGCTACACCTTC	CASSVGTGGAGYGYTF
TRBJ2-5	.	TRBV4-3	.	TGCGCCAGCAGCCACGGACAGCGAATGGAGACCCAGTACTTC	CASSHGQRMETQYF
TRBJ1-1	.	TRBV7-2	.	TGTGCCAGCAGCGCGGGCGTGGCGGGGAGGGTTTTGGTACCTGAAGCTTTCTTT	CASSAGVAGRVLVPEAFF
TRBJ1-5	.	TRBV6-5	once	TGTGCCAGCAGTTACTCGAGATTTAGCAATCAGCCCCAGCATTTT	CASSYSRFSNQPQHF
TRBJ2-3	TRBD1	TRBV4-3	.	TGCGCCAGCAGCCAGTCAGGGGGCATGTGGGATACGCAGTATTTT	CASSQSGGMWDTQYF
TRBJ1-1	.	TRBV11-3	.	TGTGCCAGCAGCTTAGGAACAGCGAACACTGAAGCTTTCTTT	CASSLGTANTEAFF
TRBJ2-7	TRBD2	TRBV10-3	.	TGTGCCATTAAGCGAGCGGGAGGGCCGGGTGAGCAGTACTTC	CAIKRAGGPGEQYF
TRBJ2-7	.	TRBV15	.	TGTGCCACCAGCAGCAGGGGGGGTTACGAGCAGTACTTC	CATSSRGGYEQYF
TRBJ2-7	TRBD1	TRBV9	.	TGTGCCAGCAGCGTAGGGGACAGGGGGCCCTACGAGCAGTACTTC	CASSVGDRGPYEQYF
TRBJ2-6	.	TRBV14	.	TGTGCCAGCAGCCAAGGGGCAGGGGGACTCTCTGGGGCCAACGTCCTGACTTTC	CASSQGAGGLSGANVLTF
TRBJ2-3	TRBD2	TRBV4-3	once	TGCGCCAGCAGCCAAGCTGTGACTAGCGGGAGTTTTCCCGATACGCAGTATTTT	CASSQAVTSGSFPDTQYF
TRBJ2-7	.	TRBV28	.	TGTGCCAGCAGTTCTGGTCTTCTCGAGCAGTACTTC	CASSSGLLEQYF
TRBJ1-3	.	TRBV19	.	TGTGCCAGTAGTCTGCGGGCGGGCACCGGCAACACCATATATTTT	CASSLRAGTGNTIYF
TRBJ1-2	.	TRBV7-9	.	TGTGCCAGCAGCTTAGGGGTTCGGGACACCTTTTACACCTTC	CASSLGVRDTFYTF
TRBJ1-1	.	TRBV6-5	.	TGTGCCAGCAGTAGACCGGGACGGAAAGCTTTCTTT	CASSRPGRKAFF
TRBJ1-2	TRBD1	TRBV9	.	TGTGCCAGCAGCCCAGGGACAGGGTCTAACTATGGCTACACCTTC	CASSPGTGSNYGYTF
TRBJ1-4	.	TRBV6-6	.	TGTGCCAGCAGTCACAGCAGCGGCGGAAATGAAAAACTGTTTTTT	CASSHSSGGNEKLFF
TRBJ1-2	TRBD1	TRBV6-6	.	TGTGCCAGCAGCCTAGGGGCAGGGGGCGTATATGGCTACACCTTC	CASSLGAGGVYGYTF
TRBJ2-2	.	TRBV7-2	.	TGTGCCAGCAGCTTGGACAGAAGAAAAGCCGGGGAGCTGTTTTTT	CASSLDRRKAGELFF
TRBJ1-2	.	TRBV2	.	TGTGCCAGCAGCCCACCCGACTATGGCTACACCTTC	CASSPPDYGYTF
TRBJ2-5	.	TRBV5-8	.	TGTGCCAGCAGCTTGGGGGGGGGCCCCGGGGAGACCCAGTACTTC	CASSLGGGPGETQYF
TRBJ1-1	.	TRBV7-9	.	TGTGCCAGCAGTAACGACCGAGACACTGAAGCTTTCTTT	CASSNDRDTEAFF
TRBJ1-1	.	TRBV7-6	.	TGTGCCAGCAGCTTAGCGCCGGAAATGAACACTGAAGCTTTCTTT	CASSLAPEMNTEAFF
TRBJ2-7	.	TRBV9	.	TGTGCCAGCAGCGCCGGGCGAGCCTCCTACGAGCAGTACTTC	CASSAGRASYEQYF
TRBJ2-7	TRBD2	TRBV7-8	.	TGTGCCAGCAGCACCGTGGGGGTAGCGGGCGAGCAGTACTTC	CASSTVGVAGEQYF
TRBJ2-4	.	TRBV19	.	TGTGCCAGTAGTATAGATTCGGGGGAACAAAACATTCAGTACTTC	CASSIDSGEQNIQYF
TRBJ1-1	.	TRBV18	.	TGTGCCAGCTCACCACCCTCCAAGGGGAACACTGAAGCTTTCTTT	CASSPPSKGNTEAFF
TRBJ1-4	.	TRBV7-9	.	TGTGCCAGCAGCCAGGACAGAGAAAAACTGTTTTTT	CASSQDREKLFF
TRBJ2-3	.	TRBV7-2	.	TGTGCCGGCAGCTTAGGACCAGGGGCCGGAGATACGCAGTATTTT	CAGSLGPGAGDTQYF
TRBJ2-7	.	TRBV28	.	TGTGCCAGCAGTTCCCGGACATCAGGGCAGTACTTC	CASSSRTSGQYF
TRBJ2-1	TRBD2	TRBV4-1	.	TGCGCCAGCAGCCACCCGACTAGCGGGAGAGCCAATGAGCAGTTCTTC	CASSHPTSGRANEQFF
TRBJ1-2	.	TRBV6-1	.	TGTGCCAGCAGACAGGGCGTCTATGGCTACACCTTC	CASRQGVYGYTF
TRBJ1-1	TRBD1	TRBV6-5	.	TGTGCCAGCACCCTTACAGGGGGCACTGAAGCTTTCTTT	CASTLTGGTEAFF
TRBJ1-5	.	TRBV11-2	.	TGTGCCAGCAGCTTAGCGTACGGGGACCAGCCCCAGCATTTT	CASSLAYGDQPQHF
TRBJ1-5	TRBD1	TRBV27	.	TGTGCCAGCAGTGACAGGGGGCACCAGCCCCAGCATTTT	CASSDRGHQPQHF
TRBJ1-2	.	TRBV5-4	.	TGTGCCAGCAGCTCGGACGGCCAAGGGGGCTACACCTTC	CASSSDGQGGYTF
TRBJ1-2	TRBD1	TRBV7-3	.	TGTGCCAGCAGCTTAGTACAGGGGGCCGGCGGCTACACCTTC	CASSLVQGAGGYTF
TRBJ1-1	TRBD1	TRBV7-2	.	TGTGCCAGCAGCTACCGGGACAGTAACATGAACACTGAAGCTTTCTTT	CASSYRDSNMNTEAFF
TRBJ2-3	TRBD1	TRBV19	.	TGTGCCAGTACTCAGGGGGCTCACACAGATACGCAGTATTTT	CASTQGAHTDTQYF
TRBJ2-7	.	TRBV27	.	TGTGCCAGCAGTCCCACTCGATCCCGCCACTACGAGCAGTACTTC	CASSPTRSRHYEQYF
TRBJ1-2	.	TRBV7-6	.	TGTGCCAGCAGCTTAGGAGGTTTAGAGGGCTACACCTTC	CASSLGGLEGYTF
TRBJ1-2	.	TRBV28	.	TGTGCCAGCAGTTTAACCGTATATGGCTACACCTTC	CASSLTVYGYTF
TRBJ2-1	.	TRBV7-3	.	TGTGCCAGCAGCTTATTTAAGGTGGGGTCGGCGCAGTTCTTC	CASSLFKVGSAQFF